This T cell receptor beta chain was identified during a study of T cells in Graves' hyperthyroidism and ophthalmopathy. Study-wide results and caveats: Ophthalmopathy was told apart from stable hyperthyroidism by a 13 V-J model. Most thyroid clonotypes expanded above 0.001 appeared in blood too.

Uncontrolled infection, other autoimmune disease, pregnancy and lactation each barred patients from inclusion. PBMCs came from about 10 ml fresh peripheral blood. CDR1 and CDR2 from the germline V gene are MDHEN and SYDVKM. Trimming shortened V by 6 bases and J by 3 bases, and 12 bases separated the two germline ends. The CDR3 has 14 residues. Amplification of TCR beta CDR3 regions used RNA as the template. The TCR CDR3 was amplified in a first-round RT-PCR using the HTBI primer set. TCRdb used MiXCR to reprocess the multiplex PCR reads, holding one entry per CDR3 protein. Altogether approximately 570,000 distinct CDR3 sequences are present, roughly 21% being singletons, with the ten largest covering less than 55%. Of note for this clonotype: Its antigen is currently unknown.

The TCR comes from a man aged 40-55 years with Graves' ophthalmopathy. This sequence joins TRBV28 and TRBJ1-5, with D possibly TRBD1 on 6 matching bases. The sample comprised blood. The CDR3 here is CASREGEYNQPQHF. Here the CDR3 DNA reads TGTGCCAGCAGAGAGGGGGAGTACAATCAGCCCCAGCATTTT.